These 26 T cell receptor beta chains share one sample of origin, sequenced in a study of blood T cell repertoires in COVID-19. Assay used: immunoSEQ multiplex PCR; TCRdb lists only in-frame clones, some missing. This table has over 85,000 clones, less than 85% appearing once. Sequencing input: peripheral blood. These receptor sequences come from a man older than 75 with acute or convalescent COVID-19.

The rearrangement uses TRBV7-9 and TRBJ1-2, with 9 nucleotides matching TRBD1. The V gene end was trimmed by 6 bases and the J gene end by 10 bases; junction bases not matched to a gene: 9. CDR3 length equals 13 residues. CDR1 is SEHNR and CDR2 is FQNEAQ in the germline V gene (reference sequence). The CDR3 reads CASSKGQGSSYTF. DNA of the CDR3: TGTGCCAGCAGTAAGGGACAGGGATCTTCCTACACCTTC.

This rearrangement joins TRBV7-3 to TRBJ2-1; TRBD2 aligns across 7 bases. The V and J ends lost 5 bases and 9 bases, in that order; junction bases with no gene match: 7. The CDR3 is made up of 13 amino acids. The V gene's germline CDR1 is SGHTA and CDR2 FQGTGA. The CDR3 region has the DNA TGTGCCAGCAGCCCCGGGACTAACTCTGAGCAGTTCTTC. This gives the protein CASSPGTNSEQFF.

V usage is TRBV7-8 and J usage is TRBJ1-3; no clear D. There are 13 residues in the CDR3. The V end was cut by 6 bases, the J end by 0 bases, with 6 bases between. Germline CDR1 reads SGHVS; CDR2 reads FQNEAQ. The CDR3 is CASRGLSGNTIYF. CDR3 sequence (DNA): TGTGCCAGCAGGGGCCTCTCTGGAAACACCATATATTTT.

This rearrangement joins TRBV3-1 (or the pseudogene TRBV3-2) to TRBJ2-3, with 8 bases aligning to TRBD2. The CDR3 length is 16 residues. The germline CDR1 and CDR2 sequences are LGHDT and YNNKEL (reference sequence). Unmatched junction bases numbered 7, after V lost 5 bases and J lost 0 bases. For the CDR3, the DNA is TGTGCCAGCAGCTCTCATAGCGGGATTAGCACAGATACGCAGTATTTT. It translates to CASSSHSGISTDTQYF.

V is TRBV18 and J is TRBJ1-5, with 7 positions matching TRBD1. The J segment lost 5 bases and the V segment lost 6 bases, leaving 7 bases of the junction unmatched. The CDR3 spans 14 residues. The germline V gene encodes CDR1 KGHSH and CDR2 LQKENI. CDR3: CASSPRTGDQPQHF. CDR3 coding DNA: TGTGCCAGCTCCCCTAGGACAGGCGATCAGCCCCAGCATTTT.

This clone appeared once. The rearrangement joins TRBV3-1 (or the pseudogene TRBV3-2) to TRBJ2-1, with 13 bases that match TRBD2. The CDR3 loop spans 17 amino acids. V lost 1 base to trimming and J lost 5 bases; unmatched junction nucleotides: 5. In germline, CDR1 is LGHDT, CDR2 YNNKEL (reference sequence). CDR3: CASSQATSGRVHNEQFF. DNA for the CDR3: TGTGCCAGCAGCCAAGCCACTAGCGGGAGGGTACACAATGAGCAGTTCTTC.

This clone has just one count. The V call is TRBV6-5, the J call TRBJ2-1, with D unclear. The CDR3 runs 13 residues. The germline CDR1 and CDR2 sequences are MNHEY and SVGAGI. V shed 4 bases and J shed 2 bases, with 6 bases lying between them. This CDR3 is CASSFNTYNEQFF. CDR3 sequence (DNA): TGTGCCAGCAGTTTTAACACCTACAATGAGCAGTTCTTC.

V gene TRBV30 combines with J gene TRBJ2-1; 12 bases fit TRBD2. CDR3 length equals 16 residues. The ends lost 3 bases at V and 7 bases at J; junction bases unmatched: 10. CDR1 is GTSNPN and CDR2 is SVGIG in the germline V gene (reference sequence). The CDR3 here is CAWSRRLAGEGNEQFF. As DNA, the CDR3 is TGTGCCTGGAGCCGCCGACTAGCGGGAGAGGGAAATGAGCAGTTCTTC. The whole variable domain, filled in from reference TRBV30 and TRBJ2-1, reads SQTIHQWPATLVQPVGSPLSLECTVEGTSNPNLYWYRQAAGRGLQLLFYSVGIGQISSEVPQNLSASRPQDRQFILSSKKLLLSDSGFYLCAWSRRLAGEGNEQFFGPGTRLTVL.

The chain is built from TRBV27 and TRBJ2-1, with D perhaps matching TRBD1 (5 bases). Germline lookup yields CDR1 MNHEY and CDR2 SMNVEV (reference sequence). Trimming took 8 bases from V and 2 from J, leaving 13 bases between them. The CDR3 totals 14 residues. The CDR3 DNA reads TGTGCCAGCCAGGGCGACCAGCCCTACAATGAGCAGTTCTTC. Translation gives CASQGDQPYNEQFF.

The chain employs TRBV14 and TRBJ2-3, with a possible D match to TRBD2 (6 bases). Between the trimmed V and J ends, which lost 3 bases and 3 bases, there was a span of 13 bases. This CDR3 has 15 amino acids. CDR1 and CDR2 (germline): SGHDN, FVKESK. CDR3 protein: CASSHRGGTTDTQYF. CDR3 coding DNA: TGTGCCAGCAGCCATAGGGGCGGGACGACAGATACGCAGTATTTT. The complete variable domain, with remaining parts taken from reference TRBV14 and TRBJ2-3, reads EAGVTQFPSHSVIEKGQTVTLRCDPISGHDNLYWYRRVMGKEIKFLLHFVKESKQDESGMPNNRFLAERTGGTYSTLKVQPAELEDSGVYFCASSHRGGTTDTQYFGPGTRLTVL.

The chain is built from TRBV6-2 or TRBV6-3 and TRBJ1-5; a weak D match, TRBD1 (5 bases). The length of the CDR3 is 13 residues. The V and J ends lost 4 bases and 6 bases respectively, with 10 bases between them. CDR1 and CDR2 (germline): MNHEY, SVGEGT. The CDR3 DNA sequence: TGTGCCAGCAGTTCAGGGACTGTTCAGCCCCAGCATTTT. This codes for CASSSGTVQPQHF.

The J gene is TRBJ2-1, the V gene TRBV9; 10 bases line up with TRBD2. Per germline, CDR1 SGDLS and CDR2 YYNGEE. CDR3 length: 17 residues. With V trimmed by 3 bases and J by 0 bases, 6 bases remained unmatched. The CDR3, as DNA: TGTGCCAGCAGCGCCTTGGGACTAGCGCACTCCTACAATGAGCAGTTCTTC. Its protein product is CASSALGLAHSYNEQFF.

V gene TRBV7-2 combines with J gene TRBJ2-7; the D is unclear. The CDR3 has 15 residues. The germline V and J ends were trimmed by 5 bases and 4 bases, with 18 bases remaining between them. Germline loops: CDR1 SGHTA, CDR2 FQGNSA. CDR3 sequence: CASSLPVAALYEQYF. CDR3 nucleotides: TGTGCCAGCAGCCTCCCGGTGGCGGCACTTTACGAGCAGTACTTC.

The chain combines TRBV5-6 with TRBJ2-7; D not certain. The germline V gene has CDR1 SGHDT and CDR2 YYEEEE. V was cut by 2 bases and J by 5 bases, with 8 bases left in between. This CDR3 comprises 12 residues. CDR3 DNA sequence: TGTGCCAGCAGCTTATCCAGTGACGAGCAGTACTTC. Translated, it gives CASSLSSDEQYF.

V usage is TRBV19 and J usage is TRBJ2-1, with D maybe TRBD1 (6 bases). The germline V gene has CDR1 LNHDA and CDR2 SQIVND (reference sequence). V lost 5 bases and J 9 bases, leaving 17 bases between the germline ends. The CDR3 sequence is 14 residues long. The chain's CDR3 is CASSASKQGVEQFF. CDR3 nucleotide sequence: TGTGCCAGTAGTGCTTCAAAACAGGGAGTTGAGCAGTTCTTC.

This clone has just one count. The chain carries TRBV7-9 and TRBJ1-4; weak D call: TRBD1 (6 bases). Germline V gives CDR1 SEHNR, CDR2 FQNEAQ (reference sequence). This CDR3 has 16 amino acids. Trimming took off 5 bases at V and 3 bases at J, with 16 bases between the two ends. CDR3 DNA: TGTGCCAGCAGCAAGGACGTGGGGGCGGCTAATGAAAAACTGTTTTTT. Translating gives CASSKDVGAANEKLFF.

This rearrangement joins TRBV29-1 to TRBJ2-7; 9 bases align to TRBD1. The CDR3 covers 13 residues. The junction had 5 bases not matched to a gene; V was cut back by 3 bases and J by 5 bases. Germline CDR1 is SQVTM and CDR2 is ANQGSEA. The CDR3: CSVEGQGPHEQYF. The CDR3 DNA is TGCAGCGTTGAGGGACAGGGCCCCCACGAGCAGTACTTC.

This clone appeared once. The chain has TRBV27 and TRBJ1-1, with D possibly matching TRBD1 (6 bases). Germline assignment: CDR1 MNHEY and CDR2 SMNVEV (reference sequence). The CDR3 consists of 15 residues. Trimming cost V 4 bases and J 8 bases, with 20 bases left between them. The CDR3 DNA sequence: TGTGCCAGCAGTTCAGACCCCTTAACAGGGAAAGAAGCTTTCTTT. Its translation: CASSSDPLTGKEAFF.

The table lists this clone with a few counts. V is TRBV19 and J is TRBJ1-5; D is possibly TRBD1 (6 bases). Trimming removed 11 bases at V and 8 bases at J, with 19 bases between. CDR3 length equals 13 residues. The germline CDR1 and CDR2 sequences are LNHDA and SQIVND (reference sequence). The CDR3 sequence is CASEAGEEEPQHF. As DNA, the CDR3 is TGTGCCTCCGAGGCAGGGGAAGAGGAGCCCCAGCATTTT.

This clone was recorded once. The chain uses TRBV7-3 and TRBJ1-1; D gene uncertain. Germline loops: CDR1 SGHTA, CDR2 FQGTGA. The CDR3 is 14 residues long. V gave up 6 bases and J gave up 2 bases, with 13 bases separating them. The CDR3 sequence is CASSPLGANTEAFF. As DNA, the CDR3 is TGTGCCAGCAGTCCCCTGGGAGCTAACACTGAAGCTTTCTTT.

The V and J genes are TRBV2 and TRBJ1-2; D remains ambiguous. V lost 7 bases and J 4 bases, leaving 13 bases between the germline ends. This CDR3 contains 13 residues. The germline gives CDR1 SNHLY, CDR2 FYNNEI. The CDR3 is CASNPHWSYGYTF. CDR3 DNA sequence: TGTGCCAGCAACCCCCATTGGAGCTATGGCTACACCTTC.

V gene TRBV21-1 combines with J gene TRBJ2-7; TRBD2 is the table's D call, not checked against the DNA. TRBV21-1 is reported as a pseudogene. This CDR3 has 16 residues. Here the CDR3 DNA reads TGTGCCAGCAGCAAACCTGGGGGTAGCGGGAGTTTCGAGCAGTACTTC. This translates into CASSKPGGSGSFEQYF.

This chain connects TRBV6-2 or TRBV6-3 to TRBJ2-3; 11 bases are shared with TRBD2. This CDR3 is built from 19 residues. The J segment lost 2 bases and the V segment lost 4 bases, leaving 14 bases of the junction unmatched. The germline CDR1 and CDR2 sequences are MNHEY and SVGEGT. The CDR3: CASSFPPSGRRLPTDTQYF. The CDR3 bases are TGTGCCAGCAGTTTCCCCCCTAGCGGGAGGCGGCTCCCCACAGATACGCAGTATTTT.

CDR3 bases: TGTGCCAGCAGTTTAGGCGGGAGATATAATGAAAAACTGTTTTTT. Translating it yields CASSLGGRYNEKLFF. The rearrangement uses TRBV27 and TRBJ1-4; D ambiguous. Per germline, CDR1 MNHEY and CDR2 SMNVEV (reference sequence). The V end was cut by 2 bases, the J end by 4 bases, with 11 bases between. The CDR3 length is 15 residues.

The chain has TRBV18 and TRBJ2-5, with 10 bases that match TRBD2. Germline V lookup: CDR1 KGHSH, CDR2 LQKENI. With V trimmed by 2 bases and J by 5 bases, 11 bases remained unmatched. The CDR3 covers 17 residues. The CDR3 DNA follows: TGTGCCAGCTCACCATTAAGCCCAGCGGGAGGGCCGGAGACCCAGTACTTC. Translating it yields CASSPLSPAGGPETQYF.

This chain joins TRBV27 and TRBJ2-1; 8 nucleotides match TRBD2. V shed 8 bases and J 7 bases; nucleotides not matched to a gene: 7. Germline-derived CDR1 and CDR2 are MNHEY and SMNVEV (reference sequence). The CDR3 sequence is 13 residues long. The CDR3 here is CASFREGLNEQFF. The CDR3 nucleotides are TGTGCCAGCTTTCGGGAGGGCCTGAATGAGCAGTTCTTC.